The rows below give T cell receptor beta chains drawn from one sample of a study of cytomegalovirus exposure and HLA in healthy donors. Measured with immunoSEQ multiplex PCR; TCRdb has only the in-frame clones, and not every one. The sample lists about 31,000 clones; roughly two fifths were seen once. Sample: PBMCs. These receptors all come from a woman aged 45 to 65 in good health and CMV-seronegative. CDR3s include the opening cysteine and the closing phenylalanine or tryptophan. A D gene is named only where the DNA matches it firmly. Clone size, where shown, is once, few, many, or a class for clones that have expanded.

V: TRBV30; D: -; size: -; J: TRBJ2-2; DNA: TGTGCCCCGACGGGTCGTGGCGGAGCGAACACCGGGGAGCTGTTTTTT; CDR3: CAPTGRGGANTGELFF
V: TRBV2; D: TRBD1; size: -; J: TRBJ1-2; DNA: TGTGCCAGCAGAAGGGACAGAACTTCCGATGGCTACACCTTC; CDR3: CASRRDRTSDGYTF
V: TRBV18; D: TRBD1; size: few; J: TRBJ1-1; DNA: TGTGCCAGCTCACCGGGACAGGGGAACACTGAAGCTTTCTTT; CDR3: CASSPGQGNTEAFF
V: TRBV2; D: -; size: -; J: TRBJ2-3; DNA: TGTGCCAGCAGTGAAAGGGGGACCCGCACAGATACGCAGTATTTT; CDR3: CASSERGTRTDTQYF
V: TRBV28; D: -; size: -; J: TRBJ2-7; DNA: TGTGCCAGCAGTTTATCAGACAAGCAGTACTTC; CDR3: CASSLSDKQYF
V: TRBV19; D: TRBD1; size: -; J: TRBJ1-1; DNA: TGTGCCAGTAGTATGCGGACAGGGGGGGTAGGGCCTGAAGCTTTCTTT; CDR3: CASSMRTGGVGPEAFF
V: TRBV27; D: -; size: -; J: TRBJ2-7; DNA: TGTGCCAGCAGTTTCAGGCCTTCCTACGAGCAGTACTTC; CDR3: CASSFRPSYEQYF
V: TRBV7-6; D: -; size: -; J: TRBJ1-5; DNA: TGTGCCAGCAGCCTTTTATCTCAGCCCCAGCATTTT; CDR3: CASSLLSQPQHF
V: TRBV6-4; D: -; size: -; J: TRBJ2-3; DNA: TGTGCCAGCAGTGACCGAGCGGACACAGATACGCAGTATTTT; CDR3: CASSDRADTDTQYF
V: TRBV6-5; D: -; size: few; J: TRBJ2-7; DNA: TGTGCCAGCAGTTACGGCCGGCAGGGGTACGAGCAGTACTTC; CDR3: CASSYGRQGYEQYF
V: TRBV6-6; D: TRBD1; size: few; J: TRBJ1-1; DNA: TGTGCCAGCAGTCACCGGGACAGGGTGACTGAAGCTTTCTTT; CDR3: CASSHRDRVTEAFF
V: TRBV10-1; D: -; size: -; J: TRBJ2-3; DNA: TGCGCCAGCAGCGGGAGCACAGATACGCAGTATTTT; CDR3: CASSGSTDTQYF
V: TRBV5-4; D: TRBD2; size: once; J: TRBJ2-5; DNA: TGTGCCAGCAGCTTGGGACTAGCGGGGGTAGAAGAGACCCAGTACTTC; CDR3: CASSLGLAGVEETQYF
V: TRBV12-5; D: TRBD2; size: -; J: TRBJ2-7; DNA: TGTGCTAGTGGTTTGGCTATAGCGGGAGCAACCTACGAGCAGTACTTC; CDR3: CASGLAIAGATYEQYF
V: TRBV30; D: -; size: -; J: TRBJ1-2; DNA: TGTGCCTGGGGGACTCCCGGGGCAGGCCCAAGGGGCTACACCTTC; CDR3: CAWGTPGAGPRGYTF
V: TRBV6-5; D: -; size: few; J: TRBJ2-7; DNA: TGTGCCAGCAGAGACACCTCCTACGAGCAGTACTTC; CDR3: CASRDTSYEQYF
V: TRBV5-1; D: -; size: -; J: TRBJ2-7; DNA: TGCGCCAGCAGCCCGGAGGGCAGTACCTACGAGCAGTACTTC; CDR3: CASSPEGSTYEQYF
V: TRBV28; D: -; size: few; J: TRBJ2-1; DNA: TGTGCCAGCAGTTTAAGTCTAGCCTCCTACAATGAGCAGTTCTTC; CDR3: CASSLSLASYNEQFF
V: TRBV7-9; D: TRBD1; size: -; J: TRBJ1-1; DNA: TGTGCCAGCCTACCCGACAGGGCGAGGAACACTGAAGCTTTCTTT; CDR3: CASLPDRARNTEAFF
V: TRBV10-3; D: TRBD2; size: -; J: TRBJ2-6; DNA: TGTGCCATCAGTGAGTCGGTCCGATTAGCGGGGGCTGGGGCCAACGTCCTGACTTTC; CDR3: CAISESVRLAGAGANVLTF
V: TRBV5-6; D: TRBD1; size: -; J: TRBJ1-2; DNA: TGTGCCAGCAGCCAGCCTTGGGACAGTACTAACTATGGCTACACCTTC; CDR3: CASSQPWDSTNYGYTF
V: TRBV19; D: TRBD1; size: -; J: TRBJ2-4; DNA: TGTGCCAGTAGTACCCACGGACAGGGGACGGGAAACATTCAGTACTTC; CDR3: CASSTHGQGTGNIQYF
V: TRBV10-2; D: -; size: -; J: TRBJ1-1; DNA: TGCGCCAGCTGGCTGAACACTGAAGCTTTCTTT; CDR3: CASWLNTEAFF